A selection of T cell receptor beta chains follows, all from one sample in a study of cytomegalovirus exposure and HLA in healthy donors. This table comes from immunoSEQ multiplex PCR, and its TCRdb copy is limited to in-frame clones, with some not included. The table shows 150,000 or so clones, with 60% to 80% occurring only once. The material sequenced was PBMCs. These receptors came from a man between 40 and 49 years old in good health and CMV-seropositive. Each CDR3 is given with its conserved first and last residue. Each record gives: J gene, D gene, V gene, clone size, CDR3 protein, CDR3 DNA. The D gene is left open where the match is weak. The size entry is marked missing in some rows and otherwise reads once, few, many or a size class.

>TRBJ1-5|-|TRBV28|-
CASSFGTGLTQPQHF
TGTGCCAGCAGTTTTGGTACAGGGCTTACTCAGCCCCAGCATTTT
>TRBJ2-2|TRBD2|TRBV19|-
CASSMQLAGVGTGELFF
TGTGCCAGTAGTATGCAACTAGCGGGAGTAGGGACCGGGGAGCTGTTTTTT
>TRBJ2-5|TRBD1|TRBV5-1|-
CASSVGWDSEETQYF
TGCGCCAGCAGCGTAGGATGGGACAGTGAAGAGACCCAGTACTTC
>TRBJ2-2|-|TRBV2|once
CASHIRGAGELFF
TGTGCCAGCCATATAAGGGGCGCCGGGGAGCTGTTTTTT
>TRBJ2-5|TRBD1|TRBV18|-
CASSPFGDGQGKETQYF
TGTGCCAGCTCACCATTTGGTGATGGACAGGGGAAAGAGACCCAGTACTTC
>TRBJ1-5|TRBD1|TRBV2|-
CASSPTGIEQPQHF
TGTGCCAGCAGCCCGACAGGGATAGAACAGCCCCAGCATTTT
>TRBJ2-5|TRBD2|TRBV29-1|few
CSVKRAGGTETQYF
TGCAGCGTTAAGAGGGCGGGGGGCACGGAGACCCAGTACTTC
>TRBJ2-1|TRBD2|TRBV2|-
CASSERAAGGRDEQFF
TGTGCCAGCAGTGAAAGGGCAGCGGGAGGTAGGGATGAGCAGTTCTTC
>TRBJ1-6|-|TRBV6-5|-
CASRDLWGVGSPLHF
TGTGCCAGCAGGGACCTGTGGGGAGTGGGATCACCCCTCCACTTT
>TRBJ1-2|-|TRBV19|-
CACWTDSNYGYTF
TGTGCCTGCTGGACAGATTCTAACTATGGCTACACCTTC
>TRBJ1-2|TRBD1|TRBV6-6|-
CASSYGTGYLYGYTF
TGTGCCAGCAGTTACGGGACAGGTTACCTCTATGGCTACACCTTC
>TRBJ1-1|-|TRBV6-6|few
CASTRTGGTEAFF
TGTGCCAGCACGAGGACGGGGGGTACTGAAGCTTTCTTT
>TRBJ2-7|TRBD2|TRBV19|-
CASANSGSSYEQYF
TGTGCCAGTGCCAATAGCGGGAGCTCCTACGAGCAGTACTTC
>TRBJ2-3|TRBD2|TRBV10-1|-
CASGGTSGGTDTQYF
TGCGCCAGCGGCGGGACTAGCGGAGGCACAGATACGCAGTATTTT
>TRBJ2-2|-|TRBV7-2|-
CASSLVPGRTAGELFF
TGTGCCAGCAGCTTAGTACCGGGTCGTACCGCCGGGGAGCTGTTTTTT
>TRBJ2-7|TRBD2|TRBV7-2|-
CASSQTSGRPNEQYF
TGTGCCAGCAGCCAGACTAGCGGGAGACCAAACGAGCAGTACTTC
>TRBJ2-5|TRBD1|TRBV7-9|once
CASSLGTGETQYF
TGTGCCAGCAGCCTAGGGACAGGGGAGACCCAGTACTTC
>TRBJ2-4|TRBD2|TRBV6-6|-
CASSGTSGSHIQYF
TGTGCCAGCAGCGGTACTAGCGGGAGTCACATTCAGTACTTC
>TRBJ2-1|TRBD1|TRBV7-2|once
CASSYGQGSYNEQFF
TGTGCCAGCAGCTATGGACAGGGAAGCTACAATGAGCAGTTCTTC
>TRBJ1-5|-|TRBV19|-
CAGGRVGQPQHF
TGTGCAGGGGGTAGGGTAGGTCAGCCCCAGCATTTT
>TRBJ1-1|-|TRBV30|once
CAWSRLAGNTEAFF
TGTGCCTGGAGTCGGCTAGCGGGGAACACTGAAGCTTTCTTT
>TRBJ2-7|-|TRBV11-2|-
CASSLDAGYEQYF
TGTGCCAGCAGCTTAGATGCCGGCTACGAGCAGTACTTC
>TRBJ2-2|TRBD2|TRBV5-1|-
CASSLPPGTTNTGELFF
TGCGCCAGCAGCCTGCCCCCCGGGACTACCAACACCGGGGAGCTGTTTTTT
>TRBJ2-1|-|TRBV11-1|-
CASSFTRDNTYNEQFF
TGTGCCAGCAGCTTTACCCGGGACAATACCTACAATGAGCAGTTCTTC
>TRBJ1-1|TRBD1|TRBV6-5|-
CASSFETGGNTEAFF
TGTGCCAGCAGTTTCGAGACAGGGGGGAACACTGAAGCTTTCTTT
>TRBJ2-2|-|TRBV9|-
CASSVDPDRNTGELFF
TGTGCCAGCAGCGTAGATCCGGACAGAAACACCGGGGAGCTGTTTTTT
>TRBJ2-3|-|TRBV28|-
CASSRTELRDTQYF
TGTGCCAGCAGTCGGACAGAGCTGAGGGATACGCAGTATTTT
>TRBJ2-3|-|TRBV11-3|-
CASTTTGITDTQYF
TGTGCCAGCACCACCACAGGGATTACAGATACGCAGTATTTT
>TRBJ2-7|TRBD1|TRBV27|-
CASSLGGQGYYEQYF
TGTGCCAGCAGTTTAGGTGGACAGGGTTACTACGAGCAGTACTTC
>TRBJ2-5|-|TRBV14|once
CASSLSYQTNCASNF
TGTGCCAGCAGCCTAAGCTACCAGACTAATTGTGCATCGAACTTC
>TRBJ2-7|-|TRBV6-5|-
CASSPRGLTHEQYF
TGTGCCAGCAGTCCCAGGGGACTAACCCACGAGCAGTACTTC
>TRBJ2-7|-|TRBV28|-
CASRGATDPYEQYF
TGTGCCAGCAGGGGGGCCACGGACCCCTACGAGCAGTACTTC
>TRBJ2-7|-|TRBV6-1|-
CASTIGNSYEQYF
TGTGCCAGCACGATCGGGAACTCCTACGAGCAGTACTTC
>TRBJ2-2|-|TRBV18|-
CASSPPMGGSNTGELFF
TGTGCCAGCTCACCACCGATGGGGGGTTCGAACACCGGGGAGCTGTTTTTT
>TRBJ1-5|-|TRBV6-5|-
CASSYRGSNQPQHF
TGTGCCAGCAGTTATAGGGGGAGCAATCAGCCCCAGCATTTT
>TRBJ2-7|-|TRBV5-1|-
CASSLDRASEQYF
TGCGCCAGCAGCTTGGACAGGGCGTCCGAGCAGTACTTC
>TRBJ1-2|-|TRBV11-2|few
CASSSGRGNYGYTF
TGTGCCAGCAGTTCTGGACGGGGAAACTATGGCTACACCTTC
>TRBJ2-5|TRBD1|TRBV7-9|-
CASSSGRDRGQETQYF
TGTGCCAGCAGCTCAGGCCGGGACAGGGGCCAAGAGACCCAGTACTTC
>TRBJ2-1|-|TRBV2|-
CASSEYGSSYNEQFF
TGTGCCAGCAGTGAATACGGGAGCTCCTACAATGAGCAGTTCTTC
>TRBJ2-5|-|TRBV5-4|-
CASSPRQTETQYF
TGTGCCAGCAGCCCCCGACAGACAGAGACCCAGTACTTC
>TRBJ2-2|TRBD1|TRBV28|-
CASSLSGQGFGELFF
TGTGCCAGCAGTTTATCGGGACAGGGATTCGGGGAGCTGTTTTTT
>TRBJ2-3|TRBD2|TRBV7-8|-
CASSKVAGGRADTQYF
TGTGCCAGCAGCAAGGTAGCGGGAGGGCGGGCAGATACGCAGTATTTT
>TRBJ1-1|-|TRBV7-9|-
CASSQTTVNTEAFF
TGTGCCAGCAGCCAAACCACAGTGAACACTGAAGCTTTCTTT
>TRBJ2-1|-|TRBV2|once
CAMGRTGRGNEQFF
TGTGCCATGGGGAGGACAGGGAGGGGTAATGAGCAGTTCTTC
>TRBJ1-2|-|TRBV27|few
CASSLSTGSLGYTF
TGTGCCAGCAGTTTATCCACAGGGTCGCTTGGCTACACCTTC
>TRBJ1-1|-|TRBV10-2|-
CASSDFRERAEAFF
TGCGCCAGCAGTGACTTTCGGGAAAGGGCTGAAGCTTTCTTT
>TRBJ2-6|-|TRBV21-1|-
CASSEEGADSGANGLTF
TGTGCCAGCAGCGAGGAGGGGGCGGACTCTGGGGCCAACGGCCTGACTTTC
>TRBJ1-4|-|TRBV18|once
CASYKGDNEKLFF
TGTGCCAGCTATAAAGGGGATAATGAAAAACTGTTTTTT